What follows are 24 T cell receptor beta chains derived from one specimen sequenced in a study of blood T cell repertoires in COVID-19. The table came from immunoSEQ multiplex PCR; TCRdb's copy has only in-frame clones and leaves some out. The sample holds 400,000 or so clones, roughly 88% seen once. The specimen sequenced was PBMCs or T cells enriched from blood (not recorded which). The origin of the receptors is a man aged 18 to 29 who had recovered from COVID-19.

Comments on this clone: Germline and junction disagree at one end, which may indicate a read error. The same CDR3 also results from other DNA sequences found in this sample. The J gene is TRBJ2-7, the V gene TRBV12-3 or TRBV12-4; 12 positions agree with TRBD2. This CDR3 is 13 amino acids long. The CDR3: CASSLAGGYEQYF. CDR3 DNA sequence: TGTGCCAGCAGTCTAGCGGGAGGGTACGAGCAGTACTTC.

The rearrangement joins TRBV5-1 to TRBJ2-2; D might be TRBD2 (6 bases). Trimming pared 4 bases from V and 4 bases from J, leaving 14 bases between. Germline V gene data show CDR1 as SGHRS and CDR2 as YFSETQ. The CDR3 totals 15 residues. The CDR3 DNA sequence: TGCGCCAGCAGCGTGACTAGGTTGGGCACCGGGGAGCTGTTTTTT. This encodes CASSVTRLGTGELFF.

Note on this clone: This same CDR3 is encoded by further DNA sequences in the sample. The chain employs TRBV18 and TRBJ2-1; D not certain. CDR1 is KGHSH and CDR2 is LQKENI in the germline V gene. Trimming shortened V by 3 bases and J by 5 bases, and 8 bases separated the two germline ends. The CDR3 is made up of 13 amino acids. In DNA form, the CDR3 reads TGTGCCAGCTCACCTGGGCAGAACAATGAGCAGTTCTTC. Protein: CASSPGQNNEQFF.

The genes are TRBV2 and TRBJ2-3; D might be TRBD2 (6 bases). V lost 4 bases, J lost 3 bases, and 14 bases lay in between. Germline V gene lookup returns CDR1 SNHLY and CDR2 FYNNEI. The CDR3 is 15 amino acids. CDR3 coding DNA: TGTGCCAGCAGTGTTGGCGGGATTACTACAGATACGCAGTATTTT. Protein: CASSVGGITTDTQYF.

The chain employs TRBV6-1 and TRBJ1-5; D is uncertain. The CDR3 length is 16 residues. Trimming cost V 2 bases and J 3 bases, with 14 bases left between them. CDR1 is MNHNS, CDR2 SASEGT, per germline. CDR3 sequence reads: CASSEFKGRPNQPQHF. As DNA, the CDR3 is TGTGCCAGCAGTGAATTTAAAGGCAGGCCCAATCAGCCCCAGCATTTT.

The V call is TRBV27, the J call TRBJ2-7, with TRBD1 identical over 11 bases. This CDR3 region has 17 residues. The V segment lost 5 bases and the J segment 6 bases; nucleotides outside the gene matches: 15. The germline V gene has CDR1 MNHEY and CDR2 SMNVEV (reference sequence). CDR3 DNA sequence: TGTGCCAGCAGTCTCCTCCGGGACAGGGGGAGGACGGGCGAGCAGTACTTC. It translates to CASSLLRDRGRTGEQYF.

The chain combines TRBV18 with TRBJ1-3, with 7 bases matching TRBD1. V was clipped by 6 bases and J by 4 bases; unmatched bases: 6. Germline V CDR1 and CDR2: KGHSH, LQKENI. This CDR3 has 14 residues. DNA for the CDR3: TGTGCCAGCTCCGTCGGGACAGAAGGAAACACCATATATTTT. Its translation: CASSVGTEGNTIYF.

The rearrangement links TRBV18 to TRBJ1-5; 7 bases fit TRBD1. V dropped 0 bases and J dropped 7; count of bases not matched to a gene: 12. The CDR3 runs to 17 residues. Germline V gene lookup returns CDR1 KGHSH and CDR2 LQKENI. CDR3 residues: CASSPPGRQGSRQPQHF. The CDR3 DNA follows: TGTGCCAGCTCACCACCGGGGAGACAGGGATCTCGACAGCCCCAGCATTTT.

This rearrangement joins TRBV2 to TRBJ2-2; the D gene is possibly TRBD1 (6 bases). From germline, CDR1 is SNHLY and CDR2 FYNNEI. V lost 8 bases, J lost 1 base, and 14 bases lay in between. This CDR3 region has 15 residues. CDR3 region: CASEKGVVNTGELFF. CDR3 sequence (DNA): TGTGCCAGCGAAAAGGGGGTAGTGAACACCGGGGAGCTGTTTTTT.

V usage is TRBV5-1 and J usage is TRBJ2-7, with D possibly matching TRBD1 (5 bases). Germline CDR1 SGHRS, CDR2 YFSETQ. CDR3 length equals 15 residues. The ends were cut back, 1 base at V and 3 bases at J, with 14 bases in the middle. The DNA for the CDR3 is TGCGCCAGCAGCTTGAGTACAGGTACCCTCTACGAGCAGTACTTC. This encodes CASSLSTGTLYEQYF.

The CDR3 sequence is CASSFAYPNTEAFF. In DNA form, the CDR3 reads TGTGCCAGCAGTTTCGCCTACCCGAACACTGAAGCTTTCTTT. The chain links TRBV28 to TRBJ1-1; D unresolved. Germline CDR1 MDHEN, CDR2 SYDVKM. The CDR3 is 14 residues long. V was shortened by 3 bases and J by 1 base, with 9 bases between the two germline ends.

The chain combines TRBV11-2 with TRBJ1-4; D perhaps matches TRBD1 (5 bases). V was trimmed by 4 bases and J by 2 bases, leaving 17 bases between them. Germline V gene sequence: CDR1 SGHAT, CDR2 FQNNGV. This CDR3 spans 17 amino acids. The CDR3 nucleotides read TGTGCCAGCAGCTCCACTCTCGGGGGTTCTACTAATGAAAAACTGTTTTTT. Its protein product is CASSSTLGGSTNEKLFF.

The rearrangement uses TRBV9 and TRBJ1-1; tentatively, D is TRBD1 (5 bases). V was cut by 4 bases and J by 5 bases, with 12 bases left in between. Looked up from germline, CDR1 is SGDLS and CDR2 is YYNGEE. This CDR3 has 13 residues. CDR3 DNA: TGTGCCAGCAGCCCCATCGGGGGAACTGAAGCTTTCTTT. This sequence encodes CASSPIGGTEAFF.

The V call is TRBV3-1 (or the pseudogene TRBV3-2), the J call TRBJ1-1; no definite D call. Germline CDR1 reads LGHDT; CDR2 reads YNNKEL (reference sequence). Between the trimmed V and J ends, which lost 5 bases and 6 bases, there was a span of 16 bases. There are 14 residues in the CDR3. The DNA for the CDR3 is TGTGCCAGCAGCTCCCCCAGTACCGGGGCTGAAGCTTTCTTT. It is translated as CASSSPSTGAEAFF.

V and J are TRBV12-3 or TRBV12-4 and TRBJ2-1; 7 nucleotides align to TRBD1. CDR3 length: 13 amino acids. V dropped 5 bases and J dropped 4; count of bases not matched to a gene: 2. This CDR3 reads CASSQGVYNEQFF. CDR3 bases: TGTGCCAGCAGTCAGGGGGTGTACAATGAGCAGTTCTTC.

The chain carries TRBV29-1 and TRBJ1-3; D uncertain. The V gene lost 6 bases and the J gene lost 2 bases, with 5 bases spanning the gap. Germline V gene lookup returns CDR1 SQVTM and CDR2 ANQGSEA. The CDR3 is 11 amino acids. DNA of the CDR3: TGCAGCGTCCGTCCTGGAAACACCATATATTTT. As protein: CSVRPGNTIYF.

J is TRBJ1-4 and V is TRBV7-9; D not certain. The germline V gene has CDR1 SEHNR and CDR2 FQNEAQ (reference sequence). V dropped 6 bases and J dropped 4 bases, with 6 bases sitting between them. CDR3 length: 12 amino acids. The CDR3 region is CASRQLNEKLFF. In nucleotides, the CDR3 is TGTGCCAGCAGACAGCTTAATGAAAAACTGTTTTTT.

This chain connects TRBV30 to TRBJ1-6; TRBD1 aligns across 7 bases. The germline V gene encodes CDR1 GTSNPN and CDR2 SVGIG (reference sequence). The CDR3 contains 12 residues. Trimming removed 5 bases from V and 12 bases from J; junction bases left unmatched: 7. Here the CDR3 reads CAWGQADLPLHF. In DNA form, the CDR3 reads TGTGCCTGGGGACAGGCAGACCTACCCCTCCACTTT.

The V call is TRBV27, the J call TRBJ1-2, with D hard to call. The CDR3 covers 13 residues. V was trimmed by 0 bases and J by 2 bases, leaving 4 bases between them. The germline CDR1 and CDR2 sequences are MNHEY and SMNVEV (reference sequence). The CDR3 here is CASSLSENYGYTF. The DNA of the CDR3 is TGTGCCAGCAGTTTATCGGAGAACTATGGCTACACCTTC.

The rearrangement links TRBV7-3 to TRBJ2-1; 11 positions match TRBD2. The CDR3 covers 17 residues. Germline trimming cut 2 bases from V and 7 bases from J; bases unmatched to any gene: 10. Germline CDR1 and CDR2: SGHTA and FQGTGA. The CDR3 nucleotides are TGTGCCAGCAGCTTAGGTCCGGGACTAGCGGAGGGGAATGAGCAGTTCTTC. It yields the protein CASSLGPGLAEGNEQFF.

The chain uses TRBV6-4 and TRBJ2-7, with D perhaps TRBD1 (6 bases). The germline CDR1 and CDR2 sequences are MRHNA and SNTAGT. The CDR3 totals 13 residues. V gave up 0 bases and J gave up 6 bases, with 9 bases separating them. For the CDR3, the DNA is TGTGCCAGCAGTGACTCATGGGGGCGCGAGCAGTACTTC. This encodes CASSDSWGREQYF.

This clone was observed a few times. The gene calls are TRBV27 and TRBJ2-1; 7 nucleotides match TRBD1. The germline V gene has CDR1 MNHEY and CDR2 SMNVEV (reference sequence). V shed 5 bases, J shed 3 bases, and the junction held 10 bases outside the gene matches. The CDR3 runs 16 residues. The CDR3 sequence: CASSPQVGGFYNEQFF. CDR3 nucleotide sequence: TGTGCCAGCAGTCCCCAGGTAGGGGGCTTCTACAATGAGCAGTTCTTC.

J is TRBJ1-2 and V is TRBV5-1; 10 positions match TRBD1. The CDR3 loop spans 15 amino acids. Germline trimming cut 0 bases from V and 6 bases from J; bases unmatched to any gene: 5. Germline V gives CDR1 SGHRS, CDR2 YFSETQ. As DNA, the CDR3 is TGCGCCAGCAGCTTGGGGGGACAGGGGTCGAATGGCTACACCTTC. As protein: CASSLGGQGSNGYTF.

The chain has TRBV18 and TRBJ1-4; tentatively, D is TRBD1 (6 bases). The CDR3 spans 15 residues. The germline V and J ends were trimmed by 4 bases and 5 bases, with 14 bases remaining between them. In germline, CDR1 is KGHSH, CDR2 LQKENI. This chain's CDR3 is CASSLNRDQNEKLFF. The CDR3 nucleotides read TGTGCCAGCTCACTCAACAGGGACCAAAATGAAAAACTGTTTTTT.